This T cell receptor beta chain was obtained from a study of blood T cell repertoires in COVID-19. Study in general: There were acute and convalescent COVID-19 samples, and they came from the United States, Italy and Spain. T cells, B-cell-depleted T cells, or PBMCs provided the cDNA or gDNA that served as material.

This clone appeared a single time. Original processing notes: Reference gene primer amplification gave estimated nucleated cell counts. Sequencing was performed with immunoSEQ multiplex PCR; in TCRdb, only in-frame clones are kept and a portion is missing. V and J calls and clone size are as listed in that table; D and trimming were resolved from the DNA. The table has some 200,000 clones, under 90% seen once. Followed longitudinally, the Seattle patients had been enrolled during active infection. The TCR originated in a woman aged 80 or over with COVID-19, enrolled during active disease. Sequenced input: peripheral blood.

The CDR3 here is CASSYTKGQSVSPLHF. The CDR3 DNA sequence: TGTGCCAGCAGTTACACAAAGGGACAGTCGGTTTCACCCCTCCACTTT. J is TRBJ1-6 and V is TRBV6-2 or TRBV6-3; TRBD1 matches at 7 bases. This CDR3 spans 16 amino acids. Germline V CDR1 and CDR2: MNHEY, SVGEGT. V was clipped by 2 bases and J by 9 bases; unmatched bases: 10.